The T cell receptor (beta chain) described here comes from a study of blood T cell repertoires in COVID-19. Study in general: Specimens from acute and convalescent COVID-19 originated in the United States, Italy and Spain. From T cells, B-cell-depleted T cells, or PBMCs came the material, which was cDNA or gDNA.

CDR3 size: 17 residues. V lost 1 base and J lost 8, with 21 bases in between. CDR1 MDHEN and CDR2 SYDVKM come from the germline V gene. In the original processing: Amplification from reference gene primers served as the basis for estimated nucleated cell counts. Repertoires were generated with immunoSEQ multiplex PCR, while TCRdb's copy carries only in-frame clones and drops some. V, J and clone size derive from that table, while D and trimming were established from the DNA sequence. The table includes more than 100,000 clones, roughly nine tenths detected once. The table lists this clone with a count of one.

The receptor was derived from a woman aged 80 or older in a cohort sampled during active COVID-19. The rearrangement uses TRBV28 and TRBJ2-1; tentative D call: TRBD2 (6 bases). The sample consisted of peripheral blood. In DNA, the CDR3 is TGTGCCAGCAGTTTATTTATTCTAACCGGGAGCATCTATGAGCAGTTCTTC. Translated: CASSLFILTGSIYEQFF.